Below, 22 T cell receptor beta chains from the same sample are listed, as sequenced in a study of CD8+ T cells in alopecia areata. Regarding treatment: oral pan-JAK inhibitor, 5-10 mg twice daily. Extraction and reverse transcription of RNA yielded cDNA as the sequencing template. Profiled with immunoSEQ multiplex PCR; TCRdb holds only in-frame clones, not every one. The sample lists a few hundred thousand clones, roughly two fifths seen once, with roughly 0.45% in the top ten. The source material was CD4+ T cells sorted from blood, sampled around week 30, from a patient treated with tofacitinib. These TCRs come from a human donor with alopecia areata.

In nucleotides, the CDR3 is TGTGCCAGCAGAACGACAGGGGGGGGACAGCCCCAGCATTTT. Amino acid sequence: CASRTTGGGQPQHF. This chain uses TRBV6-1 with TRBJ1-5; 9 nucleotides line up with TRBD1. CDR3 size: 14 residues. V was clipped by 6 bases and J by 7 bases; unmatched bases: 7. From germline, CDR1 is MNHNS and CDR2 SASEGT.

To note about this clone: Other DNA sequences in the sample encode the same CDR3. The CDR3 nucleotides are TGTGCCAGCTCACCACTCGACACAGATACGCAGTATTTT. Translating gives CASSPLDTDTQYF. The gene calls are TRBV18 and TRBJ2-3; D is unclear. V was pared by 1 base and J by 2 bases, with 4 bases between. The CDR3 covers 13 residues. CDR1 is KGHSH, CDR2 LQKENI, per germline.

The V and J genes are TRBV9 and TRBJ1-5, with a tentative D call TRBD1 (6 bases). V lost 3 bases, J lost 2 bases, and 15 bases lay in between. Germline V gene lookup returns CDR1 SGDLS and CDR2 YYNGEE. CDR3 length: 16 amino acids. The CDR3 protein is CASSDQQGRRNQPQHF. The CDR3 DNA is TGTGCCAGCAGCGACCAACAGGGTAGGCGCAATCAGCCCCAGCATTTT.

The rearrangement uses TRBV18 and TRBJ2-1; 10 bases match TRBD2. The CDR3 length is 14 residues. J gave up 8 bases and V 5 bases, and 6 bases lay outside the gene matches. Germline assignment: CDR1 KGHSH and CDR2 LQKENI. This CDR3 is CASSLLAGLDEQFF. Here the CDR3 DNA reads TGTGCCAGCTCATTACTAGCGGGGTTGGATGAGCAGTTCTTC.

This clone was detected only a few times. The chain couples TRBV7-3 to TRBJ2-3; D is unclear. Germline-derived CDR1 and CDR2 are SGHTA and FQGTGA. V was pared by 1 base and J by 4 bases, with 3 bases between. The length of the CDR3 is 12 residues. CDR3 in amino acids: CASSLSSDTQYF. As DNA, the CDR3 is TGTGCCAGCAGCTTAAGTTCAGATACGCAGTATTTT.

This rearrangement joins TRBV7-9 to TRBJ1-4; 9 bases align to TRBD1. There are 14 residues in the CDR3. Germline V gives CDR1 SEHNR, CDR2 FQNEAQ (reference sequence). The ends lost 5 bases at V and 8 bases at J; junction bases unmatched: 6. Here the CDR3 DNA reads TGTGCCAGCAGCCAAGGGACAGGGCGAGAAAAACTGTTTTTT. This gives the protein CASSQGTGREKLFF.

The V gene is TRBV19, the J gene TRBJ2-1; the D gene is possibly TRBD1 (6 bases). V was pared by 6 bases and J by 8 bases, with 11 bases between. The CDR3 is made up of 12 amino acids. CDR1 and CDR2 from the germline V gene are LNHDA and SQIVND (reference sequence). The CDR3, as DNA: TGTGCCAGTAGCCCTCAGGGGTATGAGCAGTTCTTC. Amino acid sequence: CASSPQGYEQFF.

This clone was seen only a few times. J is TRBJ2-6 and V is TRBV7-9, with 10 bases matching TRBD2. Germline V CDR1 and CDR2: SEHNR, FQNEAQ (reference sequence). J was trimmed by 1 base and V by 6 bases; bases with no gene match: 3. CDR3 length: 16 amino acids. The CDR3 sequence is CASRRLAGSGANVLTF. As DNA, the CDR3 is TGTGCCAGCAGGAGACTAGCGGGTTCTGGGGCCAACGTCCTGACTTTC.

This chain uses TRBV10-3 with TRBJ2-3; 8 bases agree with TRBD2. V was pared by 6 bases and J by 0 bases, with 8 bases of the junction left unmatched. The CDR3 length is 16 residues. In germline, CDR1 is ENHRY, CDR2 SYGVKD. The CDR3 reads CAIRPGGGFSTDTQYF. Here the CDR3 DNA reads TGTGCCATCAGGCCTGGCGGGGGGTTTAGCACAGATACGCAGTATTTT.

This chain joins TRBV6-5 and TRBJ1-2; D is possibly TRBD1 (5 bases). Looked up from germline, CDR1 is MNHEY and CDR2 is SVGAGI. This CDR3 comprises 13 residues. The V end lost 2 bases, the J end lost 6 bases, and 10 bases lay between the germline ends. The CDR3 sequence: CASSYGGTDGYTF. CDR3 nucleotide sequence: TGTGCCAGCAGTTACGGGGGGACGGATGGCTACACCTTC.

This clone showed up just a few times. DNA for the CDR3: TGTGCCAGCAGCCGGGGACAGGCCCTTACAGATACGCAGTATTTT. Its protein product is CASSRGQALTDTQYF. The chain is built from TRBV11-3 and TRBJ2-3; 8 bases map to TRBD1. The trim removed 5 bases at V and 3 bases at J, leaving 7 bases unmatched. The CDR3 contains 15 residues. Germline V gives CDR1 SGHNT, CDR2 YENEEA.

The chain is built from TRBV2 and TRBJ2-7; D gene ambiguous. Trimming left V 7 bases short and J 7 bases short, with 14 bases between. CDR3 size: 12 residues. Germline loops: CDR1 SNHLY, CDR2 FYNNEI. The CDR3, as DNA: TGTGCCAGCAACTCGGACGGGCGAGAGCAGTACTTC. This sequence encodes CASNSDGREQYF.

The V and J genes are TRBV7-2 and TRBJ2-3; no clear D gene. V was trimmed by 3 bases and J by 2 bases, leaving 3 bases between them. The CDR3 length is 12 residues. Germline V gene sequence: CDR1 SGHTA, CDR2 FQGNSA. The CDR3 is CASSFNTDTQYF. The CDR3, as DNA: TGTGCCAGCAGCTTTAACACAGATACGCAGTATTTT.

This clone was counted between two and nine times. V and J are TRBV30 and TRBJ1-2; a weak D match, TRBD1 (6 bases). Looked up from germline, CDR1 is GTSNPN and CDR2 is SVGIG (reference sequence). Trimming removed 8 bases at V and 2 bases at J, with 15 bases between. The CDR3 extends over 13 amino acids. This chain's CDR3 is CAGRQASNYGYTF. The CDR3 bases are TGTGCCGGAAGACAGGCTTCCAACTATGGCTACACCTTC.

The V gene is TRBV5-1, the J gene TRBJ1-1; D may be TRBD1 (5 bases). Germline V CDR1 and CDR2: SGHRS, YFSETQ. This CDR3 contains 15 residues. V was clipped by 0 bases and J by 2 bases, with 11 bases between them. The CDR3 DNA follows: TGCGCCAGCAGCTTGGTGCCAGGGACTAACACTGAAGCTTTCTTT. Its protein is CASSLVPGTNTEAFF.

V gene TRBV7-3 combines with J gene TRBJ2-1, with 10 bases fitting TRBD1. This CDR3 is 16 amino acids long. The junction had 8 bases not matched to a gene; V was cut back by 0 bases and J by 9 bases. Germline CDR1 is SGHTA and CDR2 is FQGTGA. CDR3 sequence: CASSLTGTGVQGEQFF. CDR3 bases: TGTGCCAGCAGCTTAACCGGGACAGGGGTTCAGGGTGAGCAGTTCTTC.

A remark on this clone: Different DNA sequences within this sample yield the same CDR3. The chain combines TRBV5-1 with TRBJ2-1; TRBD2 agrees at 7 bases. Looked up from germline, CDR1 is SGHRS and CDR2 is YFSETQ. The CDR3 extends over 15 amino acids. The junction had 4 bases not matched to a gene; V was cut back by 0 bases and J by 4 bases. CDR3 amino acids: CASSLEGTTYNEQFF. CDR3 bases: TGCGCCAGCAGCTTGGAAGGGACTACGTACAATGAGCAGTTCTTC.

The gene calls are TRBV7-2 and TRBJ2-5, with D possibly matching TRBD2 (6 bases). V lost 5 bases, J lost 5 bases, and 21 bases lay in between. Germline V gives CDR1 SGHTA, CDR2 FQGNSA. This CDR3 is built from 16 residues. CDR3 nucleotides: TGTGCCAGCAGCCCGCGGGTGGGAGGCTTTGGCGAGACCCAGTACTTC. Protein sequence: CASSPRVGGFGETQYF.

The chain couples TRBV30 to TRBJ2-1; TRBD2 aligns across 7 bases. The CDR3 runs 13 residues. CDR1 GTSNPN and CDR2 SVGIG come from the germline V gene (reference sequence). The V and J ends lost 3 bases and 8 bases, in that order; junction bases with no gene match: 7. CDR3 sequence: CAWRGGSFHEQFF. The CDR3 DNA sequence: TGTGCCTGGAGAGGCGGGAGCTTCCATGAGCAGTTCTTC.

The chain couples TRBV30 to TRBJ1-5, with 7 bases lining up with TRBD1. From germline, CDR1 is GTSNPN and CDR2 SVGIG (reference sequence). The CDR3 loop spans 14 amino acids. V was pared by 5 bases and J by 10 bases, with 14 bases of the junction left unmatched. The CDR3 sequence: CAWGAKGARDPQHF. The DNA of the CDR3 is TGTGCCTGGGGGGCTAAGGGGGCGCGGGACCCCCAGCATTTT.

This clone was counted between two and nine times. This chain links TRBV19 with TRBJ1-3, with TRBD1 identical over 7 bases. Germline V gene sequence: CDR1 LNHDA, CDR2 SQIVND (reference sequence). V trimming: 6 bases; J trimming: 2 bases; junction bases outside the gene matches: 7. The CDR3 contains 15 residues. DNA of the CDR3: TGTGCCAGTAGAGTGGACAGGTACGCTGGAAACACCATATATTTT. This encodes CASRVDRYAGNTIYF. The full variable domain, in which reference TRBV19 and TRBJ1-3 provide the parts outside the CDR3, is DGGITQSPKYLFRKEGQNVTLSCEQNLNHDAMYWYRQDPGQGLRLIYYSQIVNDFQKGDIAEGYSVSREKKESFPLTVTSAQKNPTAFYLCASRVDRYAGNTIYFGEGSWLTVV.

The chain carries TRBV5-1 and TRBJ2-3, with 10 positions matching TRBD2. Losses at the gene ends were 0 bases for V and 3 bases for J; bases not matched to a gene: 4. CDR1 and CDR2 from the germline V gene are SGHRS and YFSETQ. The CDR3 contains 16 residues. The CDR3 here is CASSLVALAGTDTQYF. The CDR3 DNA sequence: TGCGCCAGCAGCTTGGTGGCACTAGCGGGGACAGATACGCAGTATTTT.